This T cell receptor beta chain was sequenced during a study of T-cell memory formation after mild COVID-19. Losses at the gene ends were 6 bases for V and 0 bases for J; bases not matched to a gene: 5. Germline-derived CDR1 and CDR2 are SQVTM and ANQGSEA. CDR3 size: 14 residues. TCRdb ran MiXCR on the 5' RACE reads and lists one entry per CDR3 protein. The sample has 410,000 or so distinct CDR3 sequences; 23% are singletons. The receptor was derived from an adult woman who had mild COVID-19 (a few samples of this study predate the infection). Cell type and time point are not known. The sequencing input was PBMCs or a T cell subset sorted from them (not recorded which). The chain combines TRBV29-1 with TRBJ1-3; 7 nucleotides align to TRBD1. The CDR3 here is CSVTTGPSGNTIYF. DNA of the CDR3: TGCAGCGTGACGACAGGGCCCTCTGGAAACACCATATATTTT.